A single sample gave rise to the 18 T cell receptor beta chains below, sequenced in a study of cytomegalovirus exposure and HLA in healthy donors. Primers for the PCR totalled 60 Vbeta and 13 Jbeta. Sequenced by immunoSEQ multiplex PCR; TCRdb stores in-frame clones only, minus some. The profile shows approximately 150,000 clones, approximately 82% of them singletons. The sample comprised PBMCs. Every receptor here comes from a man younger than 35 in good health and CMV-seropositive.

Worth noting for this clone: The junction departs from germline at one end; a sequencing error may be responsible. The DNA for the CDR3 is TGTGCCAGCAGTTTAGGGGGACAGGGACACTTC. It codes for CASSLGGQGHF. This sequence joins TRBV28 and TRBJ1-2; 9 nucleotides align to TRBD1. Germline V gene data show CDR1 as MDHEN and CDR2 as SYDVKM. CDR3 length: 11 amino acids.

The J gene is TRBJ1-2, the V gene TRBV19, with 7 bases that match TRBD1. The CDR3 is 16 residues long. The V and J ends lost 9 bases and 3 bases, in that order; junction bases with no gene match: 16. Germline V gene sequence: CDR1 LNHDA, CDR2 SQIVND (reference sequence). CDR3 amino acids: CASFGGGGAGDYGYTF. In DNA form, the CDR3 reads TGTGCCAGCTTCGGAGGAGGGGGCGCGGGTGACTATGGCTACACCTTC.

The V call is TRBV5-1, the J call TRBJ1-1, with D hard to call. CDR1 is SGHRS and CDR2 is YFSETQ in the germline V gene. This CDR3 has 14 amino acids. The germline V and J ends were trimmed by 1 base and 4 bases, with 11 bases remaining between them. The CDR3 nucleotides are TGCGCCAGCAGCTTGTCGGTTGCGATCACTGAAGCTTTCTTT. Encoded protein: CASSLSVAITEAFF.

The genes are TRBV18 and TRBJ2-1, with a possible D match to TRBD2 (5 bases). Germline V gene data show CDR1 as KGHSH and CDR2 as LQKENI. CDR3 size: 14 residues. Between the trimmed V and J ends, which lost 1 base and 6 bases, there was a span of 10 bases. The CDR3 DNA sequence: TGTGCCAGCTCACCACTAGAGGGCCCCAATGAGCAGTTCTTC. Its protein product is CASSPLEGPNEQFF.

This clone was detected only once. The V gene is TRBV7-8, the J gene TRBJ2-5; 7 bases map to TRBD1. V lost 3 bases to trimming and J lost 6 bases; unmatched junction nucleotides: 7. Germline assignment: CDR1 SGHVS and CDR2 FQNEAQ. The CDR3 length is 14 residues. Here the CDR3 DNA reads TGTGCCAGCAGCTTGGTAGGGGGCGTGAAGACCCAGTACTTC. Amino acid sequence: CASSLVGGVKTQYF.

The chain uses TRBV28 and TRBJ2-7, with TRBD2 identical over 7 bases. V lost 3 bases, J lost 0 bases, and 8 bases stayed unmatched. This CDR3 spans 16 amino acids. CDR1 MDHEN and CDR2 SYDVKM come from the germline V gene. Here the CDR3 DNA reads TGTGCCAGCAGTTTCGAGGGAGCGGGAAGCTCCTACGAGCAGTACTTC. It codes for CASSFEGAGSSYEQYF. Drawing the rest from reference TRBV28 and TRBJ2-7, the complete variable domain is DVKVTQSSRYLVKRTGEKVFLECVQDMDHENMFWYRQDPGLGLRLIYFSYDVKMKEKGDIPEGYSVSREKKERFSLILESASTNQTSMYLCASSFEGAGSSYEQYFGPGTRLTVT.

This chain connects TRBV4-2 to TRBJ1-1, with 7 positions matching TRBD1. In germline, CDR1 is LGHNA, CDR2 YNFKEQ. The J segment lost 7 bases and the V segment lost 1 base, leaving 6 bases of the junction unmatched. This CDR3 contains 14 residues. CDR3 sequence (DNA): TGTGCCAGCAGCCAAGGGGCCCGGGACAGTGAAGCTTTCTTT. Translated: CASSQGARDSEAFF.

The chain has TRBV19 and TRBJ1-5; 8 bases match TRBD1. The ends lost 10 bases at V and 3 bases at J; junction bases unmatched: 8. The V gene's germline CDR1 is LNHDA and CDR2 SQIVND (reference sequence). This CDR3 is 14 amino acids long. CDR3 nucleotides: TGTGCCACCTCTTGGCAGGGGGCCAATCAGCCCCAGCATTTT. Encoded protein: CATSWQGANQPQHF.

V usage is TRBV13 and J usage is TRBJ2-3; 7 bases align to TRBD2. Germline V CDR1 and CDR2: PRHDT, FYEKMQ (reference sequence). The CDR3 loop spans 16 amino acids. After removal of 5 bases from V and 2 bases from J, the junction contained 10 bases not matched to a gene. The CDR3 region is CASSQRLASITDTQYF. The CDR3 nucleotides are TGTGCCAGCAGCCAAAGACTAGCATCCATCACAGATACGCAGTATTTT.

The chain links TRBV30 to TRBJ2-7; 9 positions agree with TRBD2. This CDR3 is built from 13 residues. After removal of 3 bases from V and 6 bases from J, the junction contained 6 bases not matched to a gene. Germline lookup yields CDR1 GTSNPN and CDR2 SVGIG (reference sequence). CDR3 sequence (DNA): TGTGCCTGGAGCCTCTATAGCGGGAGCGAGCAGTACTTC. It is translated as CAWSLYSGSEQYF.

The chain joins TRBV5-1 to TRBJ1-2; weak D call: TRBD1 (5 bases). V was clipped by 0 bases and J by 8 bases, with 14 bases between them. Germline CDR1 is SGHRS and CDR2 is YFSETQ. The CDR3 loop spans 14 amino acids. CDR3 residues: CASSLEGASGGYTF. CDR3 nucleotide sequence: TGCGCCAGCAGCTTGGAAGGGGCTTCAGGCGGCTACACCTTC. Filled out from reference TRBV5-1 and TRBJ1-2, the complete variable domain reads KAGVTQTPRYLIKTRGQQVTLSCSPISGHRSVSWYQQTPGQGLQFLFEYFSETQRNKGNFPGRFSGRQFSNSRSEMNVSTLELGDSALYLCASSLEGASGGYTFGSGTRLTVV.

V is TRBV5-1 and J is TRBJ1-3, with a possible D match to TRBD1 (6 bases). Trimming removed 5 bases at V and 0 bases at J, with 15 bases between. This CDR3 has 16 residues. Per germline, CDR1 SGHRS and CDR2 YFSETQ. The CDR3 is CASSVQGMTSGNTIYF. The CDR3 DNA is TGCGCCAGCAGTGTGCAGGGGATGACCTCTGGAAACACCATATATTTT.

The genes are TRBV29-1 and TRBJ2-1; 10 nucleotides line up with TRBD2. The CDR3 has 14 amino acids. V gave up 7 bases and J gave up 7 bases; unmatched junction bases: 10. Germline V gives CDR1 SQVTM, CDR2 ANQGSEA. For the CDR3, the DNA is TGCAGCGCCCTAGGACTAGCGGCCTCGAATGAGCAGTTCTTC. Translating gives CSALGLAASNEQFF.

DNA of the CDR3: TGTGCCAGCCGGAGCACAGATACGCAGTATTTT. Protein product: CASRSTDTQYF. The chain uses TRBV7-9 and TRBJ2-3; the D is unclear. The CDR3 covers 11 residues. Trimming shortened V by 8 bases and J by 0 bases, and 3 bases separated the two germline ends. The V gene's germline CDR1 is SEHNR and CDR2 FQNEAQ (reference sequence). The variable domain in full, with the rest retrieved from reference TRBV7-9 and TRBJ2-3, is DTGVSQNPRHKITKRGQNVTFRCDPISEHNRLYWYRQTLGQGPEFLTYFQNEAQLEKSRLLSDRFSAERPKGSFSTLEIQRTEQGDSAMYLCASRSTDTQYFGPGTRLTVL.

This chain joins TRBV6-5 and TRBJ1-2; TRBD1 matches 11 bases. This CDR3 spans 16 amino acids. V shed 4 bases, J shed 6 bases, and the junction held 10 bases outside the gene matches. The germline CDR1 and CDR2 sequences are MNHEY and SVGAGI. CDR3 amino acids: CASSLAGQGVWDGYTF. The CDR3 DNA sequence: TGTGCCAGCAGTTTAGCGGGACAGGGGGTCTGGGATGGCTACACCTTC.

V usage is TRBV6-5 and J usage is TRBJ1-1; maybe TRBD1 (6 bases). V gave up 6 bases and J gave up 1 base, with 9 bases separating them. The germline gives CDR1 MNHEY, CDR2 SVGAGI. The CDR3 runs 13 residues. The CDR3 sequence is CASSRDKNTEAFF. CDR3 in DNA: TGTGCCAGCAGCCGGGACAAGAACACTGAAGCTTTCTTT.

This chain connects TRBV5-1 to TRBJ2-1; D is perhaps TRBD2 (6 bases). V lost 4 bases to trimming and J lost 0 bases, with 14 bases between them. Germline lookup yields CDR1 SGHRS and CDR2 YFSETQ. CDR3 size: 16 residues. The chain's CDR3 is CASSGGASSSYNEQFF. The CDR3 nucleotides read TGCGCCAGCAGCGGAGGGGCCTCCAGCTCCTACAATGAGCAGTTCTTC.

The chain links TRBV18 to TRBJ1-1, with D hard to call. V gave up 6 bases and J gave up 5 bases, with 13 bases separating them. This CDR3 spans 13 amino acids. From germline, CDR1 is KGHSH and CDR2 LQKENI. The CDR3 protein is CASSEGIETEAFF. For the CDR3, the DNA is TGTGCCAGCTCGGAGGGTATTGAGACTGAAGCTTTCTTT. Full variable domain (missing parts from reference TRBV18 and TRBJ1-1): NAGVMQNPRHLVRRRGQEARLRCSPMKGHSHVYWYRQLPEEGLKFMVYLQKENIIDESGMPKERFSAEFPKEGPSILRIQQVVRGDSAAYFCASSEGIETEAFFGQGTRLTVV.